The clone carrying this T cell receptor (beta chain) was seen a few times. Antigen unknown. The source of the sample is a study of T cell repertoires in cytomegalovirus infection. Looking at the study overall: Matching HLA type and CMV infection were both indicated by public TCR beta signatures. Whole-study findings and limits: Individuals carrying CMV plus the relevant HLA were identified by cumulative frequency of public TCR beta families. It was HLA-C-restricted CMV-specific TCR beta clonotypes that dominated the response ex vivo.

TCRdb reanalysed the reads using MiXCR and keeps one entry per CDR3 protein. The table has 150,000 to 200,000 distinct CDR3 sequences, about 17% seen once; the top ten hold under 30%. The V end lost 3 bases, the J end lost 3 bases, and 14 bases lay between the germline ends. This CDR3 has 15 residues. Germline CDR1 and CDR2: KGHDR and SFDVKD. The receptor was isolated from a human donor in good health (CMV status not recorded). Some clones in this sample may be carry-over from other donors' samples. The sequenced sample consisted of CD8+ T cells from PBMCs. The chain is built from TRBV24-1 and TRBJ2-7, with D perhaps matching TRBD1 (7 bases). CDR3 coding DNA: TGTGCCACCAGTGATCCCGCCAGGGGGGTCTACGAGCAGTACTTC. Its protein product is CATSDPARGVYEQYF.